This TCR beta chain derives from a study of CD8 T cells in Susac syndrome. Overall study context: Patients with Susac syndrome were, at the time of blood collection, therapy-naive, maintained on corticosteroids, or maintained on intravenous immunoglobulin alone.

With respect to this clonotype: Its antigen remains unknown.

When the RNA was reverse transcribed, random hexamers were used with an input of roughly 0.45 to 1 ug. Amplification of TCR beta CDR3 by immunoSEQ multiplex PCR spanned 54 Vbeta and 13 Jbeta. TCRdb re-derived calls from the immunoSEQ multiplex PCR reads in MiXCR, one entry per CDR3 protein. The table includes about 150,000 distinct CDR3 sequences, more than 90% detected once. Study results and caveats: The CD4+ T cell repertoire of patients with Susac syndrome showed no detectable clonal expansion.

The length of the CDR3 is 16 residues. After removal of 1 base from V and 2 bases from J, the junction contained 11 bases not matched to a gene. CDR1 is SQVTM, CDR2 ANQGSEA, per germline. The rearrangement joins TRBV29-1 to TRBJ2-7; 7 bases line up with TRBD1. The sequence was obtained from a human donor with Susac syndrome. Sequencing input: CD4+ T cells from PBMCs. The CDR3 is CSVEGVLGQYTYEQYF. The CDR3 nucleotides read TGCAGCGTTGAAGGCGTATTGGGACAGTACACCTACGAGCAGTACTTC.